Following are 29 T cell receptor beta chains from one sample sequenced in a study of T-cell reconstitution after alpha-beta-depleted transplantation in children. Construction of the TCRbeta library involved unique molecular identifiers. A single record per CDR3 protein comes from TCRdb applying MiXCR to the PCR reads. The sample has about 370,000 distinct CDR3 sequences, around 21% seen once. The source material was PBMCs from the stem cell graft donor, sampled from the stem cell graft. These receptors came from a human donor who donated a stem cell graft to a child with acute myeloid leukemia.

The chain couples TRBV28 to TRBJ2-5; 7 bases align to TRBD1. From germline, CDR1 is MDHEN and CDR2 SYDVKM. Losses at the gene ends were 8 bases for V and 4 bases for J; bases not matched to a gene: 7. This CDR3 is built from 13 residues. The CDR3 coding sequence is TGTGCCAGCCGAAACCGGGACAGAGAGACCCAGTACTTC. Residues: CASRNRDRETQYF.

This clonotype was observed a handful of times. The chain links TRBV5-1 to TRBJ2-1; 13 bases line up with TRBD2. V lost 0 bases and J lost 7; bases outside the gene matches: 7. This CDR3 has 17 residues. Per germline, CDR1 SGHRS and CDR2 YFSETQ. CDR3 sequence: CASSLAGTSGKWNEQFF. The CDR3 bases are TGCGCCAGCAGCTTGGCCGGGACTAGCGGGAAGTGGAATGAGCAGTTCTTC.

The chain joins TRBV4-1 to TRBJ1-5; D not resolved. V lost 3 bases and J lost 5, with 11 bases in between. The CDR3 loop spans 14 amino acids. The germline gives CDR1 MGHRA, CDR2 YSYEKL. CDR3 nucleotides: TGCGCCAGCAGCCAGACCGCAGGCGATCAGCCCCAGCATTTT. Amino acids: CASSQTAGDQPQHF.

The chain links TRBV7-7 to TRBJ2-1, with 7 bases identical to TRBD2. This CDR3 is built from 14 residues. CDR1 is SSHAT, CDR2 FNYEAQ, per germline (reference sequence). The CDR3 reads CGPLKGLVDNEQFF. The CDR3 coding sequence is TGTGGACCGTTAAAAGGACTAGTCGACAATGAGCAGTTCTTC.

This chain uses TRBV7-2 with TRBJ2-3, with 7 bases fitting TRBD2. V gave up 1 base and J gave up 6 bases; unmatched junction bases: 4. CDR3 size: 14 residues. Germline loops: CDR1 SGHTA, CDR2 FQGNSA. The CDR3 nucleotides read TGTGCCAGCAGCTTAGGACTAGCTCAGGATACGCAGTATTTT. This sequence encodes CASSLGLAQDTQYF.

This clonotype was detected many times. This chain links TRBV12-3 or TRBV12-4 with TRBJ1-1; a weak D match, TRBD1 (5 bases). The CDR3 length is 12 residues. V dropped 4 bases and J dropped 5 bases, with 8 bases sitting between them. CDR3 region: CASSSQGTEAFF. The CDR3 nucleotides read TGTGCCAGCAGTTCGCAGGGAACTGAAGCTTTCTTT.

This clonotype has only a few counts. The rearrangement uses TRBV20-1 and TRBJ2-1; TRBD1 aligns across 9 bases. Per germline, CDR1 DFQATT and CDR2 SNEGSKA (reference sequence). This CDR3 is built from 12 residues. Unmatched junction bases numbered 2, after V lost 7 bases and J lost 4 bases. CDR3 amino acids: CSGDRAYNEQFF. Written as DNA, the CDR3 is TGCAGTGGGGACAGGGCTTACAATGAGCAGTTCTTC.

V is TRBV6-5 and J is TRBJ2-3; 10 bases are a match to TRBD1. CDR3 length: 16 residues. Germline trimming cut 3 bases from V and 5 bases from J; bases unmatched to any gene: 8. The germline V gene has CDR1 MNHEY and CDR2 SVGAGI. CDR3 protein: CASSYSGQGRLDTQYF. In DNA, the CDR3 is TGTGCCAGCAGTTATTCGGGACAGGGGAGGTTAGATACGCAGTATTTT.

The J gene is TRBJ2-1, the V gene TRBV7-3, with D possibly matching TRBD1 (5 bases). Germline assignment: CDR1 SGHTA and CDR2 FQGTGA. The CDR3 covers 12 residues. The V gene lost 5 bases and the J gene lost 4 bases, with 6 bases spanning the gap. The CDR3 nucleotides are TGTGCCAGCAGCAAGGGGTACAATGAGCAGTTCTTC. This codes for CASSKGYNEQFF.

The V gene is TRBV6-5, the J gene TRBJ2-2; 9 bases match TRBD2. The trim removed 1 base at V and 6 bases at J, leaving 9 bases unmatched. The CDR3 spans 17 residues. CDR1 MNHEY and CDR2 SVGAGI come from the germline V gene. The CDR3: CASSYYGGRADSGELFF. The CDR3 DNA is TGTGCCAGCAGTTACTATGGCGGGAGGGCCGACTCCGGGGAGCTGTTTTTT.

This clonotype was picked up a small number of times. As DNA, the CDR3 is TGTGCCAGCAGTAGCGGGAGGATCCCTAATGAGCAGTTCTTC. This sequence encodes CASSSGRIPNEQFF. The chain links TRBV11-3 to TRBJ2-1; TRBD2 matches at 10 bases. CDR3 length equals 14 residues. Looked up from germline, CDR1 is SGHNT and CDR2 is YENEEA. V gave up 6 bases and J gave up 7 bases; unmatched junction bases: 6.

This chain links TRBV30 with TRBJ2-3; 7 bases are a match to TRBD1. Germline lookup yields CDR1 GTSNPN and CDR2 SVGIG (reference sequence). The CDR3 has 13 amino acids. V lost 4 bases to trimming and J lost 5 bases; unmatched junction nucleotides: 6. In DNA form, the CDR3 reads TGTGCCTGGACCGACAGGGTAGGAGATACGCAGTATTTT. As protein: CAWTDRVGDTQYF.

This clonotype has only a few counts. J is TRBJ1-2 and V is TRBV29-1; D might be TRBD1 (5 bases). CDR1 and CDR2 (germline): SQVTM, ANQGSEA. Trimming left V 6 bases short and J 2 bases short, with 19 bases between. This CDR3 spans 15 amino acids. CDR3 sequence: CSVAPRQNQNYGYTF. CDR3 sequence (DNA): TGCAGCGTAGCCCCTAGACAGAACCAAAACTATGGCTACACCTTC.

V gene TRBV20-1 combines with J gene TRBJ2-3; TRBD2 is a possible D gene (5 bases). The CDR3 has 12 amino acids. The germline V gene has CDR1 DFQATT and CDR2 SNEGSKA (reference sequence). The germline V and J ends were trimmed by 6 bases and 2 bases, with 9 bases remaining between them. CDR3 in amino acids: CSAERITDTQYF. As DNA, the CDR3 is TGCAGTGCGGAGCGGATCACAGATACGCAGTATTTT.

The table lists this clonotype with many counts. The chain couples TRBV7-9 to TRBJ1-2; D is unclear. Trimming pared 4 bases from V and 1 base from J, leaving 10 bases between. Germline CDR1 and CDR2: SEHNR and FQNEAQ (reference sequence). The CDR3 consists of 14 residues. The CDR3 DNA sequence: TGTGCCAGCAGCTCCTCTGGGGTTAACTATGGCTACACCTTC. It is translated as CASSSSGVNYGYTF.

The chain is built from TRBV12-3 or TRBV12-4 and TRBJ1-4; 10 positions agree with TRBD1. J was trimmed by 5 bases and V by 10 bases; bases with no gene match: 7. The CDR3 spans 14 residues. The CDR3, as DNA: TGTGCCACCAGAGCGGGACAGGGGAATGAAAAACTGTTTTTT. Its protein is CATRAGQGNEKLFF.

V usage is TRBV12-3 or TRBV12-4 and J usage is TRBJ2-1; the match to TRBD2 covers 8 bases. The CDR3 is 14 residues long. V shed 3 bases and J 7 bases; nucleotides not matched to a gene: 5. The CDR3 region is CASSFGRGGNEQFF. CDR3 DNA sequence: TGTGCCAGCAGTTTTGGTCGGGGGGGGAATGAGCAGTTCTTC.

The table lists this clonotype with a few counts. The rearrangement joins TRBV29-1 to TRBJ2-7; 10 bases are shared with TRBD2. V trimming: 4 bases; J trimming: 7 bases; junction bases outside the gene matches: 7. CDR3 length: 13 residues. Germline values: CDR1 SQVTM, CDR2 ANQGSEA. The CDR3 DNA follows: TGCAGCGTTGTGTGGCTAGCGGGGGAAGAGCAGTACTTC. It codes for CSVVWLAGEEQYF.

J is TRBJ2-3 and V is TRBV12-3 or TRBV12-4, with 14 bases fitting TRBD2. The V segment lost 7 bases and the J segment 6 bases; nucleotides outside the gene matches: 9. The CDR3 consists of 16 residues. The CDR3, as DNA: TGTGCCAGCACCCTGGGGACTAGCGGGAGAAGGGATACGCAGTATTTT. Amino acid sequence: CASTLGTSGRRDTQYF.

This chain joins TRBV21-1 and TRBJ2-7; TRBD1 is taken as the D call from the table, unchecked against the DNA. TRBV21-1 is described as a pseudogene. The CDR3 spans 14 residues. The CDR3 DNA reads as TGTGCCAGCAGCACCAAGGGGCCAATCTACGAGCAGTACTTC. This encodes CASSTKGPIYEQYF.

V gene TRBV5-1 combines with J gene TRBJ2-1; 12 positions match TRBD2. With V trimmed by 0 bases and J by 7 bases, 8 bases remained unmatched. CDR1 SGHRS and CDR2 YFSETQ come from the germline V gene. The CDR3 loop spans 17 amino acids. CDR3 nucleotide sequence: TGCGCCAGCAGCTTGGCTGGCGGACTAGCGGGACTGAATGAGCAGTTCTTC. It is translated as CASSLAGGLAGLNEQFF.

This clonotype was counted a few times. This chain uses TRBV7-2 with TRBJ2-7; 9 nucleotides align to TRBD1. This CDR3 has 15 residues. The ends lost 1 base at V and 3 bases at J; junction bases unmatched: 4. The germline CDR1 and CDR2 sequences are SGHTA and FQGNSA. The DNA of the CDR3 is TGTGCCAGCAGCTTAGAGGGACAGGGCCTCTACGAGCAGTACTTC. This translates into CASSLEGQGLYEQYF.

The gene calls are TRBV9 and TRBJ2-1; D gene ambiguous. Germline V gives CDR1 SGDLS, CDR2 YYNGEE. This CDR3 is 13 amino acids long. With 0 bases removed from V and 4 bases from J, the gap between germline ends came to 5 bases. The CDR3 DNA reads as TGTGCCAGCAGCGTAGAATCATACAATGAGCAGTTCTTC. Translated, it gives CASSVESYNEQFF.

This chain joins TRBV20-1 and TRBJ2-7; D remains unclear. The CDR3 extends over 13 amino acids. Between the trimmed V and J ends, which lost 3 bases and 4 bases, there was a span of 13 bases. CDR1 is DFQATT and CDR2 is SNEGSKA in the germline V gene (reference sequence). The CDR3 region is CSASQALGYEQYF. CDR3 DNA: TGCAGTGCTAGCCAGGCCCTCGGATACGAGCAGTACTTC.

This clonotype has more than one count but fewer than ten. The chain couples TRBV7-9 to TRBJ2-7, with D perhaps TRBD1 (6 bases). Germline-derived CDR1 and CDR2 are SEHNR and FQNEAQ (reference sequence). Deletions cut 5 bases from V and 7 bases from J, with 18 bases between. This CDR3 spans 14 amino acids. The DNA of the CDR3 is TGTGCCAGCAGCCCAGCGGACAGCGTTAGAGAGCAGTACTTC. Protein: CASSPADSVREQYF.

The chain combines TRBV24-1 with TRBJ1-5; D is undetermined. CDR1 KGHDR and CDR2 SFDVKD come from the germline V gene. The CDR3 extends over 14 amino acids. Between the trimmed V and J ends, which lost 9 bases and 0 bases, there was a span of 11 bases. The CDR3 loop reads CATSGGYSNQPQHF. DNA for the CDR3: TGTGCCACCTCGGGAGGTTATAGCAATCAGCCCCAGCATTTT.

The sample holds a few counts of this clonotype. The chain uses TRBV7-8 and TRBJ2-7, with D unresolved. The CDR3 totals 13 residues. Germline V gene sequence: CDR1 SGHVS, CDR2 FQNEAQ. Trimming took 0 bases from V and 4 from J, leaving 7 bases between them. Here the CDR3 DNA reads TGTGCCAGCAGCTTAGCTGGGTTTTACGAGCAGTACTTC. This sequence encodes CASSLAGFYEQYF.

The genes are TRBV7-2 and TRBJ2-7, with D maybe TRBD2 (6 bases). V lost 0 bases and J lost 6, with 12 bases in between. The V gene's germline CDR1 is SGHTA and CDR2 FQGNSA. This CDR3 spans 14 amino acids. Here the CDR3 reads CASSLARSAGEQYF. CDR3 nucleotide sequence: TGTGCCAGCAGCTTAGCTCGGTCAGCGGGCGAGCAGTACTTC. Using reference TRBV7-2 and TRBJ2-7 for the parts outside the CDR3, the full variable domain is GAGVSQSPSNKVTEKGKDVELRCDPISGHTALYWYRQSLGQGLEFLIYFQGNSAPDKSGLPSDRFSAERTGGSVSTLTIQRTQQEDSAVYLCASSLARSAGEQYFGPGTRLTVT.

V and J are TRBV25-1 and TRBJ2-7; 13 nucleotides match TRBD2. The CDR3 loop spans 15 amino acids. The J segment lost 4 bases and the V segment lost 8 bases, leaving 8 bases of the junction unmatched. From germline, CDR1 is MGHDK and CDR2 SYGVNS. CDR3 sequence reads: CASLLAGGPQYEQYF. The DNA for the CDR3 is TGTGCCAGCTTACTAGCGGGAGGGCCTCAATACGAGCAGTACTTC.